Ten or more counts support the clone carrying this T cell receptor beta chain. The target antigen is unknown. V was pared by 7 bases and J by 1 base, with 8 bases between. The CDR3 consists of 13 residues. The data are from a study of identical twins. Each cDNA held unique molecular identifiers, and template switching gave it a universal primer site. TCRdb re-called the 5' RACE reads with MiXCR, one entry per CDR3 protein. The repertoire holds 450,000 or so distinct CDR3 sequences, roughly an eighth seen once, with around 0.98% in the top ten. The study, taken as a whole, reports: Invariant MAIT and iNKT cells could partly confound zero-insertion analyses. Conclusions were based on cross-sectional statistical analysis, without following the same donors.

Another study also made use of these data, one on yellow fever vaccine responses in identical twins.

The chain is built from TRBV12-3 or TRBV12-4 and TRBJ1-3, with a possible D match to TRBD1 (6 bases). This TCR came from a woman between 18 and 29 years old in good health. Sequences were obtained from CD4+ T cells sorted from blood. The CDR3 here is CASTGTSGNTIYF. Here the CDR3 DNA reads TGTGCCAGCACCGGGACATCTGGAAACACCATATATTTT.